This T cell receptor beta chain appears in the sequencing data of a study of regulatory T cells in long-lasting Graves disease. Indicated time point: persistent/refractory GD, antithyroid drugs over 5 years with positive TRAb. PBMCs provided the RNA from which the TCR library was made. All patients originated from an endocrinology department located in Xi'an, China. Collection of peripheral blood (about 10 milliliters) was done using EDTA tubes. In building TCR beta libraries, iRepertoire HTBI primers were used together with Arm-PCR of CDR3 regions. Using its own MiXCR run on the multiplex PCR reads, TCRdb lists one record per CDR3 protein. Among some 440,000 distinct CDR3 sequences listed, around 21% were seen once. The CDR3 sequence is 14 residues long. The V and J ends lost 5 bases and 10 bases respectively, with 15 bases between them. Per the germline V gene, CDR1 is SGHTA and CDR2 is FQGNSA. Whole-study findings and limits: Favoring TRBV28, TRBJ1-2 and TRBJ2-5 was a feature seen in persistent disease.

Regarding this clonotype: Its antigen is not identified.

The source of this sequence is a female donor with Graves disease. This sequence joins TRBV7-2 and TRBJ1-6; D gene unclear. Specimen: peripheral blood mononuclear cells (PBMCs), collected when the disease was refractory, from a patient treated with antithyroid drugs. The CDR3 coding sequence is TGTGCCAGCAGCCCCGGACGATTCGAATCACCCCTCCACTTT. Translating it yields CASSPGRFESPLHF. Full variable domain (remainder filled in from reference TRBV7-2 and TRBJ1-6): GAGVSQSPSNKVTEKGKDVELRCDPISGHTALYWYRQSLGQGLEFLIYFQGNSAPDKSGLPSDRFSAERTGGSVSTLTIQRTQQEDSAVYLCASSPGRFESPLHFGNGTRLTVT.